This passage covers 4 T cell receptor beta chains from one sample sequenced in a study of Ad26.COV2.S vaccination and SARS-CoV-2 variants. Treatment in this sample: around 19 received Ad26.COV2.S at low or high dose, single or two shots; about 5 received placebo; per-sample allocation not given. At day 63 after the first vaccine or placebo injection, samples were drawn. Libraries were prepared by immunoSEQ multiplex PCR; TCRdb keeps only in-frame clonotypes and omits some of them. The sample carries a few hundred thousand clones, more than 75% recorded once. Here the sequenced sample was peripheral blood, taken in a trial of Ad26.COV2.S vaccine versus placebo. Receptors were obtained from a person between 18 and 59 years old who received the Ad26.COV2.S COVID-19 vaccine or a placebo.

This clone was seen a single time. For the CDR3, the DNA is TGTGCCAGCAGCGTAGCCGGACTTGGGGCGGCGGGGAACACCGGGGAGCTGTTTTTT. Translating gives CASSVAGLGAAGNTGELFF. The chain links TRBV9 to TRBJ2-2; D assignment may be TRBD1 or TRBD2 (5 bases each). V was shortened by 0 bases and J by 1 base, with 19 bases between the two germline ends. CDR3 length: 19 amino acids. Germline V gene data show CDR1 as SGDLS and CDR2 as YYNGEE.

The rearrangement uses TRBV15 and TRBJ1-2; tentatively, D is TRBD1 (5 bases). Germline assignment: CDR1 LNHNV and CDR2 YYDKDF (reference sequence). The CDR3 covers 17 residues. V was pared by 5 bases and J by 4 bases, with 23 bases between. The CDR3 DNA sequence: TGTGCCACCAGCCCTGGGGGTGCGGCGGAGGGAGCCTATGGCTACACCTTC. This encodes CATSPGGAAEGAYGYTF. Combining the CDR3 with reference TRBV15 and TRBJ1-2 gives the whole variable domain DAMVIQNPRYQVTQFGKPVTLSCSQTLNHNVMYWYQQKSSQAPKLLFHYYDKDFNNEADTPDNFQSRRPNTSFCFLDIRSPGLGDTAMYLCATSPGGAAEGAYGYTFGSGTRLTVV.

The CDR3 reads CASNFFPFREGNSNEQFF. The DNA of the CDR3 is TGTGCCAGCAACTTTTTCCCCTTTCGGGAGGGTAATTCGAATGAGCAGTTCTTC. The V call is TRBV27, the J call TRBJ2-1; 8 nucleotides align to TRBD2. The CDR3 has 18 residues. CDR1 MNHEY and CDR2 SMNVEV come from the germline V gene (reference sequence). The V segment lost 7 bases and the J segment 7 bases; nucleotides outside the gene matches: 21.

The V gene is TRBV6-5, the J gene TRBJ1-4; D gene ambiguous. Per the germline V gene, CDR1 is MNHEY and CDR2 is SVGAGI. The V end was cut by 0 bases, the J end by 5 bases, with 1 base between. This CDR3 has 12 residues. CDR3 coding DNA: TGTGCCAGCAGTTACTCGAATGAAAAACTGTTTTTT. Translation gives CASSYSNEKLFF.